These T cell receptor beta chains were read from a single sample in a study of OX40 agonist ivuxolimab in advanced cancers. The data were produced by immunoSEQ multiplex PCR, yet TCRdb's version contains in-frame clones alone and is incomplete. Of about 94,000 clones listed, approximately 93% were seen once; the top ten hold less than 0.2%. Material: CD4+ or CD8+ T cells sorted from blood, obtained in a trial of the OX40 agonist ivuxolimab. Every receptor here comes from an adult with an advanced solid tumor such as melanoma, head and neck, liver or kidney cancer. CDR3s include the opening cysteine and the closing phenylalanine or tryptophan. A D gene is named only where the DNA matches it firmly. Expanded clones get a size class; other rows say once, few or many, or leave the size out.

>.|.|TRBV4-3|TRBJ2-1
TGCGCCAGCAGCCACACCCCGGACTGGGAGCAGTTCTTC
CASSHTPDWEQFF
>.|.|TRBV9|TRBJ1-3
TGTGCCAGCAGCGTTGGGACGCGTTTCTCTGGAAACACCATATATTTT
CASSVGTRFSGNTIYF
>TRBD2|.|TRBV19|TRBJ2-7
TGTGCCAGTAGTATAGTCCCCCGGGGACTAGCGGGAACAAGGCACTACGAGCAGTACTTC
CASSIVPRGLAGTRHYEQYF
>TRBD2|.|TRBV7-8|TRBJ2-2
TGTGCCAGCAGCTTAGGACGGGGGGACACCGGGGAGCTGTTTTTT
CASSLGRGDTGELFF
>.|once|TRBV9|TRBJ1-1
TGTGCCAGCAGCCTCTGGGTGAACACTGAAGCTTTCTTT
CASSLWVNTEAFF
>.|once|TRBV18|TRBJ1-1
TGTGCCAGCCTCCCCGGGGTTCCGGGCACTGAAGCTTTCTTT
CASLPGVPGTEAFF
>.|.|TRBV4-3|TRBJ2-7
TGCGCCAGCAGCCAAGATAGGTGGACCTCCTACGAGCAGTACTTC
CASSQDRWTSYEQYF
>TRBD1|.|TRBV12-5|TRBJ1-6
TGTGCTAGTGGGCCGACAGGGAGGTCACCCCTCCACTTT
CASGPTGRSPLHF
>.|.|TRBV18|TRBJ1-2
TGTGCCAGCATTGCGGGACACCACCTCTATGGCTACACCTTC
CASIAGHHLYGYTF
>TRBD1|once|TRBV11-3|TRBJ2-5
TGTGCCAGCAGCTTAGGGGCAGGGGGAGCTGACAACGCAGAGACCCAGTACTTC
CASSLGAGGADNAETQYF
>TRBD1|once|TRBV5-1|TRBJ2-7
TGCGCCAGCAGCCGGACAGGGGATCCCTACGAGCAGTACTTC
CASSRTGDPYEQYF
>TRBD2|.|TRBV10-3|TRBJ2-1
TGTGCCATCAGGCCGGGACTAGCGGGACGGAATGAGCAGTTCTTC
CAIRPGLAGRNEQFF
>.|.|TRBV4-2|TRBJ1-2
TGTGCCAGCAGCCAAGGGCTCGGGCAAGATGGCTACACCTTC
CASSQGLGQDGYTF
>.|.|TRBV20-1|TRBJ2-7
TGCAGTGCTAGGGGGGTCAACGAGCAGTACTTC
CSARGVNEQYF
>.|.|TRBV11-2|TRBJ2-7
TGTGCCAGCAGACGACAGGGGACTAGGAGCTCCTACGAGCAGTACTTC
CASRRQGTRSSYEQYF
>.|.|TRBV7-2|TRBJ2-7
TGTGCCAGCCTCGGGGCCGGGAACGAGCAGTACTTC
CASLGAGNEQYF
>TRBD2|.|TRBV15|TRBJ2-3
TGTGCCACCAGCAGAGGGACTAGCGGGAGCACAGATACGCAGTATTTT
CATSRGTSGSTDTQYF
>.|.|TRBV6-1|TRBJ2-1
TGTGCCAGCAGGGCCGTCAGCTCCTACAATGAGCAGTTCTTC
CASRAVSSYNEQFF
>.|.|TRBV9|TRBJ2-5
TGTGCCAGCAGCGTAGAGGAACCTCGGGGGACCCAGTACTTC
CASSVEEPRGTQYF
>.|.|TRBV6-1|TRBJ1-1
TGTGCCAGCAGTGAAATGGTCGGGGTAAGGACTGAAGCTTTCTTT
CASSEMVGVRTEAFF